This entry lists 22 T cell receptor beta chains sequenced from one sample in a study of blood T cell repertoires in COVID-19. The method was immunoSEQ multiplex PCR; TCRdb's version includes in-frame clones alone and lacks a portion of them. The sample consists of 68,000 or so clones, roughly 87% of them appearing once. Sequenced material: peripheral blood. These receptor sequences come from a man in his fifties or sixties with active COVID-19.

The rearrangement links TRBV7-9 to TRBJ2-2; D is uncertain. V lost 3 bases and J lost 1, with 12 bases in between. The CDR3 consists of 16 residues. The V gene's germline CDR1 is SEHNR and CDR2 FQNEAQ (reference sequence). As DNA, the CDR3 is TGTGCCAGCAGCTTTATGACTCTTCAGAACACCGGGGAGCTGTTTTTT. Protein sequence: CASSFMTLQNTGELFF.

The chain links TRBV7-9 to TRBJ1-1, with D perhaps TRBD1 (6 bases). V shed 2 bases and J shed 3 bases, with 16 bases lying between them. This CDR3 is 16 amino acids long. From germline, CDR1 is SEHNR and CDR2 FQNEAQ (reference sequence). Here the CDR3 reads CASSLLGAPTYTEAFF. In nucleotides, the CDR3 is TGTGCCAGCAGCTTACTGGGGGCGCCCACATACACTGAAGCTTTCTTT.

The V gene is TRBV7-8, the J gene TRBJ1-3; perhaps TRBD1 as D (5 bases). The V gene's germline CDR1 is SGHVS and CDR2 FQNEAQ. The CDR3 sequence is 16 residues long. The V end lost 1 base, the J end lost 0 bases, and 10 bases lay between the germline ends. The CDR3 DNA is TGTGCCAGCAGCTTAGAGGCAGGGATCTCTGGAAACACCATATATTTT. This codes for CASSLEAGISGNTIYF. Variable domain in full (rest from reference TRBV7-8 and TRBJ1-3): GAGVSQSPRYKVAKRGQDVALRCDPISGHVSLFWYQQALGQGPEFLTYFQNEAQLDKSGLPSDRFFAERPEGSVSTLKIQRTQQEDSAVYLCASSLEAGISGNTIYFGEGSWLTVV.

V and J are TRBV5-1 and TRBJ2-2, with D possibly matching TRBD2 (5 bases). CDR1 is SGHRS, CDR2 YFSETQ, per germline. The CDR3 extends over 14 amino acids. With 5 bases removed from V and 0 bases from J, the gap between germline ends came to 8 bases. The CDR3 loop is CASSRGTNTGELFF. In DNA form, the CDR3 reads TGCGCCAGCAGTCGGGGTACGAACACCGGGGAGCTGTTTTTT.

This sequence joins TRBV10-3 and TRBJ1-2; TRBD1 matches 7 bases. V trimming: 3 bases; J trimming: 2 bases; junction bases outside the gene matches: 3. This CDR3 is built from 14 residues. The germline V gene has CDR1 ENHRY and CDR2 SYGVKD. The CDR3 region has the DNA TGTGCCATCAGTGAAGCCAGGGGGAACTATGGCTACACCTTC. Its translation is CAISEARGNYGYTF.

The CDR3 sequence is CASSLTGQGADGYTF. The CDR3 DNA reads as TGTGCCAGCAGCTTGACGGGACAGGGGGCAGATGGCTACACCTTC. V usage is TRBV5-5 and J usage is TRBJ1-2; 12 bases are a match to TRBD1. The germline CDR1 and CDR2 sequences are SGHKS and YYEKEE (reference sequence). CDR3 length: 15 residues. V dropped 1 base and J dropped 6; count of bases not matched to a gene: 4.

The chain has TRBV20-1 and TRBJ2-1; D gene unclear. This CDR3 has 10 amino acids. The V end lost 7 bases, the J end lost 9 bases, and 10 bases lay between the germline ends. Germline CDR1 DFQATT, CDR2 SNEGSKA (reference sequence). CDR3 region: CSVGVGEQFF. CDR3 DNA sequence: TGCAGTGTTGGTGTCGGTGAGCAGTTCTTC.

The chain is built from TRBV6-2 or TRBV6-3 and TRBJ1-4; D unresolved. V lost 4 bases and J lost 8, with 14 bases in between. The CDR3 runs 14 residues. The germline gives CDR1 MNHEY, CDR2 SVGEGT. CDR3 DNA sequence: TGTGCCAGCAGTTCAGCCCCGAGGGCAGAAAAACTGTTTTTT. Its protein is CASSSAPRAEKLFF.

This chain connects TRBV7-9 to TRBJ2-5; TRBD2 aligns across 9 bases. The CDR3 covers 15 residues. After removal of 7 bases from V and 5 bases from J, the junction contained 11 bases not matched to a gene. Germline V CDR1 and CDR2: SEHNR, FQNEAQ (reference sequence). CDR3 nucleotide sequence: TGTGCCAGCACCCTGGGGGGGCTAGCGGGGGAGACCCAGTACTTC. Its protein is CASTLGGLAGETQYF. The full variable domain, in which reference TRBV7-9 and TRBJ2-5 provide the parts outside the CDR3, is DTGVSQNPRHKITKRGQNVTFRCDPISEHNRLYWYRQTLGQGPEFLTYFQNEAQLEKSRLLSDRFSAERPKGSFSTLEIQRTEQGDSAMYLCASTLGGLAGETQYFGPGTRLLVL.

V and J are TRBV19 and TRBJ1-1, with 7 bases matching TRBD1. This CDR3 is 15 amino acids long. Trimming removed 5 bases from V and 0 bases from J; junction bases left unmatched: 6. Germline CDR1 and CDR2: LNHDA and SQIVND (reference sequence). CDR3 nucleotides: TGTGCCAGTAGTGAACACAGGGGATTGAACACTGAAGCTTTCTTT. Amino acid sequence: CASSEHRGLNTEAFF.

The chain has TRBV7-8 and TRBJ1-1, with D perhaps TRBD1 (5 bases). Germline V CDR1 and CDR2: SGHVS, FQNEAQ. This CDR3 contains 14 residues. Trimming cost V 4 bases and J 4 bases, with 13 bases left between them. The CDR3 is CASSSRVGGTEAFF. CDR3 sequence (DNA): TGTGCCAGCAGCTCCCGGGTCGGGGGCACTGAAGCTTTCTTT.

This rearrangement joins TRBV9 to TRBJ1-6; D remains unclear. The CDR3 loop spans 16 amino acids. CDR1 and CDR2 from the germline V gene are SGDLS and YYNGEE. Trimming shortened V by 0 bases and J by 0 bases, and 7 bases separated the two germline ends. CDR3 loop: CASSVGGSSYNSPLHF. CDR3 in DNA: TGTGCCAGCAGCGTAGGAGGGAGCTCCTATAATTCACCCCTCCACTTT.

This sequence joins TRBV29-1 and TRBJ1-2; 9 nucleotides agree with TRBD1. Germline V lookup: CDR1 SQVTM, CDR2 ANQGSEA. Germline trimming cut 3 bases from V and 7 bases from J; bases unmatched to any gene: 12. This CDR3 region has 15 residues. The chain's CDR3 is CSVEKGTGMRGGYTF. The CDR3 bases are TGCAGCGTTGAGAAAGGGACAGGGATGAGGGGTGGCTACACCTTC.

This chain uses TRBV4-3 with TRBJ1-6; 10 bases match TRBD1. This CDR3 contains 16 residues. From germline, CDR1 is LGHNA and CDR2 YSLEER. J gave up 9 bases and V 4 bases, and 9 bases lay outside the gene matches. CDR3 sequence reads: CASSLTTGGLFSPLHF. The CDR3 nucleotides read TGCGCCAGCAGCCTAACGACAGGGGGCCTATTTTCACCCCTCCACTTT.

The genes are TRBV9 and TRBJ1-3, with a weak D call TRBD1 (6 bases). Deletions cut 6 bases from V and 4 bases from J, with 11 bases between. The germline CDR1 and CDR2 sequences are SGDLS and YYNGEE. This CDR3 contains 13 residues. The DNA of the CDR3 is TGTGCCAGCAAACCGGGGACAGGAAACACCATATATTTT. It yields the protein CASKPGTGNTIYF.

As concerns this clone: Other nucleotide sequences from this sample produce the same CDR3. The DNA of the CDR3 is TGCGCCAGCAGCTTAACAGGGGGCTACAATGAGCAGTTCTTC. Translated: CASSLTGGYNEQFF. This sequence joins TRBV5-1 and TRBJ2-1, with TRBD1 matching 8 bases. This CDR3 contains 14 residues. V shed 2 bases, J shed 3 bases, and the junction held 1 base outside the gene matches. Per germline, CDR1 SGHRS and CDR2 YFSETQ.

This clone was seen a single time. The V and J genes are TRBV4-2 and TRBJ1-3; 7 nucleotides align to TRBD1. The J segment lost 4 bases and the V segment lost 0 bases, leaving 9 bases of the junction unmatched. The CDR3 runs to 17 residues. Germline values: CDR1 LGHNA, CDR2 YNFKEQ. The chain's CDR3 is CASSQEGGRGSGNTIYF. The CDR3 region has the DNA TGTGCCAGCAGCCAAGAGGGGGGCAGGGGGTCCGGAAACACCATATATTTT.

CDR3: CASSLGAGWNTGELFF. Here the CDR3 DNA reads TGCGCCAGCAGCTTGGGGGCAGGGTGGAACACCGGGGAGCTGTTTTTT. The chain is built from TRBV5-1 and TRBJ2-2, with a possible D match to TRBD1 (5 bases). This CDR3 is 16 amino acids long. The germline V gene has CDR1 SGHRS and CDR2 YFSETQ. Trimming stripped 0 bases from V and 1 base from J, with 10 bases between.

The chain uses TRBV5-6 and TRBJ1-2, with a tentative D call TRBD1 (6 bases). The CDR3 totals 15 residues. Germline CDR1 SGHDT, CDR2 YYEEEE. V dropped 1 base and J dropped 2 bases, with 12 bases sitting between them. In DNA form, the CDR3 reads TGTGCCAGCAGCTTGTCGGGGGGCGTCAACTATGGCTACACCTTC. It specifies CASSLSGGVNYGYTF.

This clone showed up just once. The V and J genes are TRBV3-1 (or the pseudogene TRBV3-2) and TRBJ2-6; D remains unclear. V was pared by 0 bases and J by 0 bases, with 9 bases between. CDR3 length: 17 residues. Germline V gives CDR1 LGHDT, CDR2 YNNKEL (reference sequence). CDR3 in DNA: TGTGCCAGCAGCCAAGAGTTGTCCAGCTCTGGGGCCAACGTCCTGACTTTC. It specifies CASSQELSSSGANVLTF.

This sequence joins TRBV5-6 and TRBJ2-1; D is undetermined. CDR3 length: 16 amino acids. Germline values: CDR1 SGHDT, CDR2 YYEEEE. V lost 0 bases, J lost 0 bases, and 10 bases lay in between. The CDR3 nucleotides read TGTGCCAGCAGCTTGGGGTTCTCTACCTCCTACAATGAGCAGTTCTTC. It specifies CASSLGFSTSYNEQFF.

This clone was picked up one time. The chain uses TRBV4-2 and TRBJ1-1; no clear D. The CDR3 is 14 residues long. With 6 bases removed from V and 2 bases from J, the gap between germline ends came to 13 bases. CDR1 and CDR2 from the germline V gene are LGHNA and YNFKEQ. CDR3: CASSLAPGNTEAFF. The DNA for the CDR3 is TGTGCCAGCAGTCTAGCCCCAGGTAACACTGAAGCTTTCTTT.